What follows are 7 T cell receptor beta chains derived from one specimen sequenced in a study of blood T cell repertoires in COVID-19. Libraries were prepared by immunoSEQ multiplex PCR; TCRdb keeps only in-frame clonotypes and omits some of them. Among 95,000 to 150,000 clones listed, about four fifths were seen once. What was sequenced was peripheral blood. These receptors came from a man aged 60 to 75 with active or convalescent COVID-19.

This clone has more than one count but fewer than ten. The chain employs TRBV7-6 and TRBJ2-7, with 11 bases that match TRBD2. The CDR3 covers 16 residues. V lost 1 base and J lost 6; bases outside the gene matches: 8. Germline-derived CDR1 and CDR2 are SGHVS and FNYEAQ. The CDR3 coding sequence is TGTGCCAGCAGCTTAGATTTAGCGGGAGGGCCGCTCGAGCAGTACTTC. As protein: CASSLDLAGGPLEQYF.

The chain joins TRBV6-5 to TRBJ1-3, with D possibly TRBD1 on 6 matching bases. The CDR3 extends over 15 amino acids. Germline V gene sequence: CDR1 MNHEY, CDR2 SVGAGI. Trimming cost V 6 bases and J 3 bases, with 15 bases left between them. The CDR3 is CASSWISTGGNTIYF. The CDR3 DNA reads TGTGCCAGCAGCTGGATTTCGACAGGTGGAAACACCATATATTTT.

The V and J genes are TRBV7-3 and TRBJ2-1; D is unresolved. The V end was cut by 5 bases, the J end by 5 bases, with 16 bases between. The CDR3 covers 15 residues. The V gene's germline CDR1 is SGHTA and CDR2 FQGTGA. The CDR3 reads CASSPVNHADNEQFF. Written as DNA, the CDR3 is TGTGCCAGCAGCCCCGTAAATCACGCGGACAATGAGCAGTTCTTC.

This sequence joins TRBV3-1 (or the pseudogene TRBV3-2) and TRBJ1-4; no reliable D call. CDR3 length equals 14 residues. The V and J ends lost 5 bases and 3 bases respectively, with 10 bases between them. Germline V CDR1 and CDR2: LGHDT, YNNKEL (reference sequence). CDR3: CASSDGEANEKLFF. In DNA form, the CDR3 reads TGTGCCAGCAGCGATGGTGAGGCTAATGAAAAACTGTTTTTT.

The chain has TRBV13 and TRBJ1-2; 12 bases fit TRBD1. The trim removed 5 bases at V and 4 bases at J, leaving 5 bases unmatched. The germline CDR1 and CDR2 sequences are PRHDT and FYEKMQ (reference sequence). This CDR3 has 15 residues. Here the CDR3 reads CASSRGTGGFYGYTF. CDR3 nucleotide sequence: TGTGCCAGCAGCCGAGGGACAGGGGGCTTCTATGGCTACACCTTC.

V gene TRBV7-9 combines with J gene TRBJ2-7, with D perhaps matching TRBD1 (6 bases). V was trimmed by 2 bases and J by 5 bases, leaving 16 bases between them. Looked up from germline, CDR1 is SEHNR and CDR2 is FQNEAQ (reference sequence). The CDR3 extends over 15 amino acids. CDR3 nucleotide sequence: TGTGCCAGCAGCTTACAGGGCAGGGGTAGCCACGAGCAGTACTTC. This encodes CASSLQGRGSHEQYF.

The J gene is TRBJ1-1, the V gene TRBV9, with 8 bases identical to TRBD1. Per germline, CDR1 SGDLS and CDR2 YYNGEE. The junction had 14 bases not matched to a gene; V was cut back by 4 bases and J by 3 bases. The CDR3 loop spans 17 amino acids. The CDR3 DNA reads TGTGCCAGCAGCTCGATTCATTCAGGGGGCTGGGACACTGAAGCTTTCTTT. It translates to CASSSIHSGGWDTEAFF. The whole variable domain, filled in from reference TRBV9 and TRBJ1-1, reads DSGVTQTPKHLITATGQRVTLRCSPRSGDLSVYWYQQSLDQGLQFLIQYYNGEERAKGNILERFSAQQFPDLHSELNLSSLELGDSALYFCASSSIHSGGWDTEAFFGQGTRLTVV.